This passage covers 16 T cell receptor beta chains from one sample sequenced in a study of shared clonotypes between healthy human individuals. Naive CD8 cells lacked CD45RO, underwent positive selection for CCR7 and left out terminally differentiated effector memory CD45RA+ cells. Sequencing was performed with immunoSEQ multiplex PCR; in TCRdb, only in-frame clones are kept and a portion is missing. The data contain around 2.1 million clones, about 92% of them singletons. The source material was naive CD8+ T cells from PBMCs. These receptors were obtained from a man aged 18 to 30 in good health. Some clones in this sample may be carry-over from other donors' samples.

The rearrangement uses TRBV9 and TRBJ2-1; possible D gene TRBD2, 6 bases. The CDR3 contains 16 residues. The germline CDR1 and CDR2 sequences are SGDLS and YYNGEE. The V end was cut by 0 bases, the J end by 6 bases, with 16 bases between. As DNA, the CDR3 is TGTGCCAGCAGCGTAGAAATAGTAGCGGCGCCCAATGAGCAGTTCTTC. It translates to CASSVEIVAAPNEQFF. Variable domain in full (rest from reference TRBV9 and TRBJ2-1): DSGVTQTPKHLITATGQRVTLRCSPRSGDLSVYWYQQSLDQGLQFLIQYYNGEERAKGNILERFSAQQFPDLHSELNLSSLELGDSALYFCASSVEIVAAPNEQFFGPGTRLTVL.

The rearrangement links TRBV2 to TRBJ2-3; tentatively, D is TRBD2 (6 bases). This CDR3 region has 12 residues. Per the germline V gene, CDR1 is SNHLY and CDR2 is FYNNEI. Between the trimmed V and J ends, which lost 6 bases and 12 bases, there was a span of 16 bases. CDR3 in amino acids: CASSDGTPFQYF. The CDR3 DNA reads TGTGCCAGCAGCGATGGGACTCCTTTTCAGTATTTT.

The chain uses TRBV27 and TRBJ2-3; D is possibly TRBD1 or TRBD2 (5 bases each). V was trimmed by 6 bases and J by 2 bases, leaving 12 bases between them. Germline CDR1 is MNHEY and CDR2 is SMNVEV (reference sequence). The CDR3 consists of 14 residues. The CDR3: CASSPGPFTDTQYF. The CDR3, as DNA: TGTGCCAGCAGCCCGGGACCCTTCACAGATACGCAGTATTTT.

Only one count was recorded for this clone. The chain has TRBV4-2 and TRBJ2-2; D is perhaps TRBD1 (8 bases). The CDR3 runs to 15 residues. Trimming shortened V by 4 bases and J by 5 bases, and 14 bases separated the two germline ends. Looked up from germline, CDR1 is LGHNA and CDR2 is YNFKEQ. In DNA, the CDR3 is TGTGCCAGCAGCCCGAACAGGGGGGGGACCGGGGAGCTGTTTTTT. Amino acid sequence: CASSPNRGGTGELFF.

The CDR3 spells CASSPDSSSYNSPLHF. The CDR3 DNA reads TGTGCCAGCAGCCCAGATTCGAGCTCCTATAATTCACCCCTCCACTTT. This chain links TRBV7-2 with TRBJ1-6, with no clear D. The CDR3 has 16 amino acids. Per germline, CDR1 SGHTA and CDR2 FQGNSA. V was clipped by 5 bases and J by 0 bases, with 11 bases between them.

The genes are TRBV5-8 and TRBJ2-7, with D perhaps matching TRBD1 (6 bases). Germline CDR1 is SGHTS and CDR2 is YDEGEE. V dropped 4 bases and J dropped 3 bases, with 14 bases sitting between them. The CDR3 contains 14 residues. The CDR3 DNA is TGTGCCAGCAGCAAGACAGGACCATACTACGAGCAGTACTTC. Residues: CASSKTGPYYEQYF.

The chain is built from TRBV7-8 and TRBJ1-3, with D hard to call. Trimming shortened V by 1 base and J by 7 bases, and 11 bases separated the two germline ends. This CDR3 spans 14 amino acids. CDR1 is SGHVS, CDR2 FQNEAQ, per germline. Written as DNA, the CDR3 is TGTGCCAGCAGCTTAGGTGAAGGTGGGAACACCATATATTTT. Translation gives CASSLGEGGNTIYF.

This clone was counted once. The chain employs TRBV28 and TRBJ2-7; 11 nucleotides agree with TRBD1. CDR1 and CDR2 (germline): MDHEN, SYDVKM. The CDR3 sequence is 17 residues long. Trimming cost V 7 bases and J 2 bases; bases outside gene matches: 13. CDR3 in amino acids: CASTPDRGPSYPYEQYF. In DNA, the CDR3 is TGTGCCAGCACCCCGGACAGGGGGCCCAGTTATCCCTACGAGCAGTACTTC.

The CDR3 DNA reads as TGTGCCAGCAGTTTCTATGAAGGGTACGAGCAGTACTTC. Translated, it gives CASSFYEGYEQYF. This chain joins TRBV6-5 and TRBJ2-7, with D unclear. Trimming removed 4 bases from V and 4 bases from J, with 11 bases in between. The germline V gene has CDR1 MNHEY and CDR2 SVGAGI. The CDR3 is 13 amino acids.

This chain links TRBV11-1 with TRBJ2-3, with D perhaps matching TRBD2 (5 bases). Germline V gene data show CDR1 as SGHAT and CDR2 as FQDESV (reference sequence). CDR3 size: 18 residues. V shed 6 bases and J shed 0 bases, with 22 bases lying between them. The CDR3: CASRHPPWEHSSTDTQYF. The CDR3 DNA reads TGTGCCAGCAGACACCCGCCTTGGGAGCATTCTAGCACAGATACGCAGTATTTT.

The chain couples TRBV4-2 to TRBJ2-7; D remains unclear. CDR3 length: 14 amino acids. In germline, CDR1 is LGHNA, CDR2 YNFKEQ. V gave up 5 bases and J gave up 5 bases, with 16 bases separating them. The CDR3 protein is CASSAIKEFDEQYF. In DNA form, the CDR3 reads TGTGCCAGCAGCGCCATTAAGGAATTCGACGAGCAGTACTTC.

The chain joins TRBV28 to TRBJ1-5, with D possibly TRBD1 on 6 matching bases. Germline V CDR1 and CDR2: MDHEN, SYDVKM. The ends were cut back, 5 bases at V and 6 bases at J, with 14 bases in the middle. The CDR3 loop spans 14 amino acids. The CDR3 DNA sequence: TGTGCCAGCAGTGCCAGGGGAAGGGTTCAGCCCCAGCATTTT. Amino acid sequence: CASSARGRVQPQHF.

V usage is TRBV4-1 and J usage is TRBJ2-1; a weak D match, TRBD2 (5 bases). The CDR3 runs 15 residues. Germline values: CDR1 MGHRA, CDR2 YSYEKL. V shed 4 bases and J shed 6 bases, with 16 bases lying between them. The CDR3: CASSPERTSPNEQFF. The DNA for the CDR3 is TGCGCCAGCAGCCCGGAGCGGACCTCGCCCAATGAGCAGTTCTTC.

This clone was recorded once. This sequence joins TRBV4-1 and TRBJ2-3; perhaps TRBD1 as D (6 bases). Germline assignment: CDR1 MGHRA and CDR2 YSYEKL. The germline V and J ends were trimmed by 7 bases and 0 bases, with 8 bases remaining between them. This CDR3 spans 13 amino acids. This CDR3 is CASIDRSTDTQYF. The CDR3 nucleotides read TGCGCCAGCATAGACAGGAGCACAGATACGCAGTATTTT.

This clone was counted once. The V and J genes are TRBV7-6 and TRBJ1-2; D is unclear. Germline V gives CDR1 SGHVS, CDR2 FNYEAQ. The CDR3 loop spans 13 amino acids. V shed 5 bases and J shed 5 bases, with 12 bases lying between them. CDR3 sequence (DNA): TGTGCCAGCAGCCACGGTACAGCTTATGGCTACACCTTC. Encoded protein: CASSHGTAYGYTF.

The chain recombines TRBV6-6 with TRBJ2-3, with no clear D. The germline V gene encodes CDR1 MNHNY and CDR2 SVGAGI (reference sequence). V was cut by 6 bases and J by 6 bases, with 13 bases left in between. The CDR3 contains 13 residues. CDR3 sequence (DNA): TGTGCCAGCAGCAAGGAGCCGATGGATACGCAGTATTTT. It encodes CASSKEPMDTQYF.